This T cell receptor (beta chain) was profiled in a study of CD8 T cells in Susac syndrome. Those who served as multiple sclerosis controls were treatment-naive patients with stable or active relapsing-remitting disease. Study-wide findings and caveats: The TCR sequencing and HLA analysis in the study involved a relatively small number of individuals, as the study acknowledged.

J was trimmed by 7 bases and V by 5 bases; bases with no gene match: 8. This CDR3 has 15 amino acids. Germline-derived CDR1 and CDR2 are MNHEY and SMNVEV (reference sequence). For this clonotype: Its cognate antigen is unknown.

After extraction with the RNeasy kit, about 0.45 to 1 ug of the RNA was reverse transcribed using random hexamers. TCRdb passed the immunoSEQ multiplex PCR reads through MiXCR, listing each CDR3 protein once. The sample lists about 280,000 distinct CDR3 sequences; 85% were seen once. The clonotype comes from a human donor with multiple sclerosis. The rearrangement uses TRBV27 and TRBJ2-1, with 10 bases fitting TRBD1. What was sequenced was CD8+ T cells from PBMCs. CDR3 protein: CASSPGTGAANEQFF. The CDR3 nucleotides read TGTGCCAGCAGTCCCGGGACAGGGGCGGCAAATGAGCAGTTCTTC.